This T cell receptor beta chain originates from a study of blood T cell repertoires in COVID-19. Looking at the study overall: Samples of COVID-19 (acute and convalescent) were obtained from the United States, Italy and Spain. PBMCs, B-cell-depleted T cells, or T cells were the source of the cDNA or gDNA that made up the material.

This CDR3 region has 11 residues. V was pared by 5 bases and J by 12 bases, with 10 bases between. Germline V CDR1 and CDR2: SEHNR, FQNEAQ (reference sequence). Authors' analysis steps: Researchers report that nucleated cell counts were estimated from reference gene primer amplification. The protocol was immunoSEQ multiplex PCR, while the TCRdb copy is restricted to in-frame clones and leaves out a portion. The V and J calls and clone size come from that table; D and trimming were worked out from the DNA. The table records about 70,000 clones, 80% to 90% of them present only once. The TCR was taken from a human donor in a cohort sampled during active COVID-19. Sequencing was carried out using peripheral blood. The V gene is TRBV7-9, the J gene TRBJ1-4; D unclear. The CDR3 loop reads CASSPTPELFF. The CDR3 DNA follows: TGTGCCAGCAGCCCGACACCAGAACTGTTTTTT.